The 10 T cell receptor beta chains below all came from one sample that was sequenced in a study of early T cells in non-severe SARS-CoV-2 infection. One entry per CDR3 protein, called by TCRdb with MiXCR from the 5' RACE reads. The data contain tens of thousands of distinct CDR3 sequences, 8% to 13% of them seen just once; the ten biggest clones take up around 8%. Sample: whole blood, taken at baseline. These receptors came from an adult who was a healthcare worker with PCR-confirmed SARS-CoV-2 infection or an uninfected control (not recorded which).

The chain has TRBV27 and TRBJ2-3, with D hard to call. The V and J ends lost 6 bases and 6 bases respectively, with 16 bases between them. CDR1 MNHEY and CDR2 SMNVEV come from the germline V gene (reference sequence). The CDR3 extends over 14 amino acids. Written as DNA, the CDR3 is TGTGCCAGCAGGAGTATGGGCCCCTATGATACGCAGTATTTT. Residues: CASRSMGPYDTQYF.

This clonotype has a count of ten or more. This chain connects TRBV4-2 to TRBJ2-7; 8 nucleotides align to TRBD2. The CDR3 has 15 residues. The germline CDR1 and CDR2 sequences are LGHNA and YNFKEQ. V dropped 0 bases and J dropped 6; count of bases not matched to a gene: 7. CDR3 in amino acids: CASSQESGRPSEQYF. CDR3 bases: TGTGCCAGCAGCCAAGAAAGCGGGAGACCCAGCGAGCAGTACTTC.

The CDR3 loop reads CATSRGEVTLSFYEQYF. DNA for the CDR3: TGTGCCACCAGCAGAGGGGAGGTGACACTAAGCTTCTACGAGCAGTACTTC. This chain connects TRBV15 to TRBJ2-7; perhaps TRBD2 as D (6 bases). The CDR3 length is 17 residues. Trimming stripped 1 base from V and 3 bases from J, with 19 bases between. CDR1 and CDR2 from the germline V gene are LNHNV and YYDKDF (reference sequence).

Only a few counts were recorded for this clonotype. The chain links TRBV11-2 to TRBJ2-7, with TRBD1 matching over 9 bases. The V gene end was trimmed by 1 base and the J gene end by 2 bases; junction bases not matched to a gene: 3. Looked up from germline, CDR1 is SGHAT and CDR2 is FQNNGV. The CDR3 extends over 15 amino acids. The CDR3 region has the DNA TGTGCCAGCAGCTTAGCGGGACAGGGTACCTACGAGCAGTACTTC. It encodes CASSLAGQGTYEQYF.

In its sample, this clonotype was seen many times. This chain uses TRBV5-5 with TRBJ1-5; no reliable D call. Trimming cost V 4 bases and J 9 bases, with 14 bases left between them. The V gene's germline CDR1 is SGHKS and CDR2 YYEKEE (reference sequence). CDR3 length equals 13 residues. The CDR3 DNA reads TGTGCCAGCAGCGGTACCGGGGATGGGCCCCAGCATTTT. This gives the protein CASSGTGDGPQHF.

This clonotype was seen repeatedly, ten times or more. The V gene is TRBV12-3 or TRBV12-4, the J gene TRBJ1-1; 12 bases are shared with TRBD1. CDR3 length: 14 residues. The trim removed 0 bases at V and 10 bases at J, leaving 3 bases unmatched. CDR3 protein: CASSLAGQGAVAFF. For the CDR3, the DNA is TGTGCCAGCAGTTTAGCGGGACAGGGGGCGGTAGCTTTCTTT.

The chain combines TRBV20-1 with TRBJ2-3; 12 positions agree with TRBD1. V shed 3 bases, J shed 4 bases, and the junction held 5 bases outside the gene matches. CDR3 size: 15 residues. Germline CDR1 and CDR2: DFQATT and SNEGSKA (reference sequence). For the CDR3, the DNA is TGCAGTGCTAGTTTGGGACAGGGGGCGGCAGATACGCAGTATTTT. This gives the protein CSASLGQGAADTQYF.

This clonotype was counted a few times. V and J are TRBV28 and TRBJ2-7; possible D gene TRBD2, 5 bases. The CDR3 sequence is 14 residues long. Per the germline V gene, CDR1 is MDHEN and CDR2 is SYDVKM. Deletions cut 0 bases from V and 2 bases from J, with 8 bases between. This chain's CDR3 is CASSLWDGTYEQYF. The CDR3 DNA follows: TGTGCCAGCAGTTTATGGGACGGGACCTACGAGCAGTACTTC.

The chain recombines TRBV7-3 with TRBJ2-2, with a possible D match to TRBD1 (6 bases). Trimming removed 7 bases from V and 0 bases from J, with 9 bases in between. The germline CDR1 and CDR2 sequences are SGHTA and FQGTGA. The CDR3 has 14 residues. The CDR3 sequence is CASMYRANTGELFF. Here the CDR3 DNA reads TGTGCCAGCATGTACAGGGCGAACACCGGGGAGCTGTTTTTT.

The V and J genes are TRBV27 and TRBJ2-4, with TRBD1 matching 9 bases. Germline values: CDR1 MNHEY, CDR2 SMNVEV (reference sequence). The CDR3 extends over 16 amino acids. Losses at the gene ends were 5 bases for V and 9 bases for J; bases not matched to a gene: 14. The CDR3 protein is CASSPRSGTGRSIQYF. In nucleotides, the CDR3 is TGTGCCAGCAGTCCTAGGTCCGGGACAGGGCGAAGCATTCAGTACTTC.